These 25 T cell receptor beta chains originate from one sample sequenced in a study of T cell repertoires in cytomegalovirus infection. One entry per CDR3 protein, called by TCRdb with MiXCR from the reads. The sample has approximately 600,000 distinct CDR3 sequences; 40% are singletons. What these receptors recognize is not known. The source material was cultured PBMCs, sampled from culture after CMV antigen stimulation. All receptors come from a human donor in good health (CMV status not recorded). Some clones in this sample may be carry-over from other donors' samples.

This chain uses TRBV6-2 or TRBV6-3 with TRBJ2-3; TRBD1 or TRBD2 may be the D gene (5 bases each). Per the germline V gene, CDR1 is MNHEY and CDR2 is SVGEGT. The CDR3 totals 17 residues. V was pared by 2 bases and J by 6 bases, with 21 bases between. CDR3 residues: CASSYMSGPPGTDTQYF. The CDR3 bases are TGTGCCAGCAGTTACATGAGCGGTCCCCCTGGGACGGATACGCAGTATTTT.

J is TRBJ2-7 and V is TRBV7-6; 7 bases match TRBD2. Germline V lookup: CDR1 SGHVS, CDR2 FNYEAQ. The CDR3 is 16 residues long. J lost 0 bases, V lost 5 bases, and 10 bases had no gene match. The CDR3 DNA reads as TGTGCCAGCAGCCTCAGGGCGGGAGTTCCCTCCTACGAGCAGTACTTC. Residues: CASSLRAGVPSYEQYF.

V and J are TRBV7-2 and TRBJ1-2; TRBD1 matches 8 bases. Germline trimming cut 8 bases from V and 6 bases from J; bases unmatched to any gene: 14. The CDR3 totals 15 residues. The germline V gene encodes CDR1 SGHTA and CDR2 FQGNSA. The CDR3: CASGRQGAQVDGYTF. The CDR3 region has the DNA TGTGCCAGCGGGAGGCAGGGGGCTCAAGTAGATGGCTACACCTTC.

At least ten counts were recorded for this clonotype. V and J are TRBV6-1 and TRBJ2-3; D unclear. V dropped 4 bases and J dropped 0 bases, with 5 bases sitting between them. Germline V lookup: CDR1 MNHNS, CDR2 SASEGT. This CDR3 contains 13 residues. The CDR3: CASSVTSTDTQYF. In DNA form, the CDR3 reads TGTGCCAGCAGTGTGACGAGCACAGATACGCAGTATTTT.

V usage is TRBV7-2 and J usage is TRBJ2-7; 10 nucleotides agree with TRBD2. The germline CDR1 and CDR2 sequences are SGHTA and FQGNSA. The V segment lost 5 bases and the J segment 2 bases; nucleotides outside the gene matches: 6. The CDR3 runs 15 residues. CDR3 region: CASSAPGLATYEQYF. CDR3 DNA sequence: TGTGCCAGCAGCGCCCCGGGACTAGCGACCTACGAGCAGTACTTC.

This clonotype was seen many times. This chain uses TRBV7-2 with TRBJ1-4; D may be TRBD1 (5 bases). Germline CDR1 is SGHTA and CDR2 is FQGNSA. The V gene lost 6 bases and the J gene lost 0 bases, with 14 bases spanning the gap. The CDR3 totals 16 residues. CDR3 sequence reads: CASRSGGSATNEKLFF. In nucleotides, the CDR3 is TGTGCCAGCAGGTCTGGGGGATCAGCAACTAATGAAAAACTGTTTTTT.

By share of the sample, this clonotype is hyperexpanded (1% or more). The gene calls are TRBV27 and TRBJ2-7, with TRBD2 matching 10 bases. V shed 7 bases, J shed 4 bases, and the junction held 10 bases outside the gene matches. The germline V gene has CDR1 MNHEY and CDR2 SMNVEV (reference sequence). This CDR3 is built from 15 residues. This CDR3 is CASKQGAGGLYEQYF. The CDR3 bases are TGTGCCAGCAAGCAAGGAGCGGGAGGGTTATACGAGCAGTACTTC.

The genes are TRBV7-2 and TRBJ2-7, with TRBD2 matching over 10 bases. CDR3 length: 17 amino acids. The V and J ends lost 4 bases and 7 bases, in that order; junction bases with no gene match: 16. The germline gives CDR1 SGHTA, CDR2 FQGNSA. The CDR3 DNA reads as TGTGCCAGCAGCTACCCTCATACGCTAGCGGGAGTGAGGGAGCAGTACTTC. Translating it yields CASSYPHTLAGVREQYF.

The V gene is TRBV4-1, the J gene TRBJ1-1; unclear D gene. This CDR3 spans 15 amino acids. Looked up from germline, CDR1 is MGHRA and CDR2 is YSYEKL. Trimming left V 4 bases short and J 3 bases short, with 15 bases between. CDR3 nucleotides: TGCGCCAGCAGCCCATACGGGGTATCGGACACTGAAGCTTTCTTT. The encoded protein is CASSPYGVSDTEAFF.

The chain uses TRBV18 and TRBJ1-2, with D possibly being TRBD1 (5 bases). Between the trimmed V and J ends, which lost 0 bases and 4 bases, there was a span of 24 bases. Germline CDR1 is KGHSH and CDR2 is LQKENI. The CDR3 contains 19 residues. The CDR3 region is CASSPPSGTLFPGGYGYTF. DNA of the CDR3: TGTGCCAGCTCACCACCGTCCGGGACTCTTTTCCCTGGGGGCTATGGCTACACCTTC.

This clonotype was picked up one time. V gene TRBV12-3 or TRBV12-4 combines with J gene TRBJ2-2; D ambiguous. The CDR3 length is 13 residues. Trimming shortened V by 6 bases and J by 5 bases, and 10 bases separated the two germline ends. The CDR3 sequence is CASRAQLTGELFF. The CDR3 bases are TGTGCCAGCAGGGCTCAGCTTACCGGGGAGCTGTTTTTT.

The CDR3 bases are TGTGCCAGCAGCGGGAGGGCTAGCGGGCCTAACAATGAGCAGTTCTTC. Protein product: CASSGRASGPNNEQFF. This chain joins TRBV7-2 and TRBJ2-1; 8 bases agree with TRBD2. Trimming took 5 bases from V and 5 from J; bases not matched to a gene: 11. Germline lookup yields CDR1 SGHTA and CDR2 FQGNSA. This CDR3 has 16 residues.

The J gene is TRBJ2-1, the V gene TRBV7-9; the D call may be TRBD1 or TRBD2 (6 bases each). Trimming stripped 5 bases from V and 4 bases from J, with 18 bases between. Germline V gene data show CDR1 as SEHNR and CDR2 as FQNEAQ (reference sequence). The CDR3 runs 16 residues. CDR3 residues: CASSPQGRGIYNEQFF. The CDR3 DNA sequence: TGTGCCAGCAGCCCCCAGGGGCGGGGAATTTACAATGAGCAGTTCTTC. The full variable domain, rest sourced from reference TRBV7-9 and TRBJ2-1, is DTGVSQNPRHKITKRGQNVTFRCDPISEHNRLYWYRQTLGQGPEFLTYFQNEAQLEKSRLLSDRFSAERPKGSFSTLEIQRTEQGDSAMYLCASSPQGRGIYNEQFFGPGTRLTVL.

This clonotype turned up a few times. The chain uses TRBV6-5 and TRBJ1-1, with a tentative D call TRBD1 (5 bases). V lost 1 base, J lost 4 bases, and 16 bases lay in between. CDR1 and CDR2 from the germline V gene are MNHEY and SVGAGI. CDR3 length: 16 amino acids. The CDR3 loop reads CASSYWGPEESTEAFF. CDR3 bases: TGTGCCAGCAGTTACTGGGGACCCGAAGAGAGCACTGAAGCTTTCTTT.

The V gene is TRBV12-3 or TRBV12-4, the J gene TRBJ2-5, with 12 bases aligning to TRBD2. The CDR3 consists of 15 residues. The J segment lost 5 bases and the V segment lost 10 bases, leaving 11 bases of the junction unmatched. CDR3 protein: CATHPSSGGAETQYF. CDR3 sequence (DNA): TGTGCCACCCACCCCTCTAGCGGGGGGGCGGAGACCCAGTACTTC.

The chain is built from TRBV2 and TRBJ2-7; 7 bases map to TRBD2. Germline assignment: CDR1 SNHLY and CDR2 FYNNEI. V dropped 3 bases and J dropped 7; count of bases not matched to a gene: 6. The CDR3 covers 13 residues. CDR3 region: CASSEAGVGEQYF. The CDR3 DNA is TGTGCCAGCAGTGAGGCGGGAGTGGGTGAGCAGTACTTC.

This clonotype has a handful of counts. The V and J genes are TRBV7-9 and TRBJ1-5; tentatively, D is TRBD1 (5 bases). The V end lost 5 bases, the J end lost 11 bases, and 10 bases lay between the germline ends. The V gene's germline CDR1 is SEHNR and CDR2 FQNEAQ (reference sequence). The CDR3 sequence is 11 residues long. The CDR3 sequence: CASSGTGAQHF. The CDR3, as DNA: TGTGCCAGCAGCGGGACGGGGGCCCAGCATTTT.

The CDR3, as DNA: TGTGCCAGCAGCTCAGATGAAAACATTCAGTACTTC. Translated, it gives CASSSDENIQYF. V is TRBV11-2 and J is TRBJ2-4, with unresolved D. The V gene's germline CDR1 is SGHAT and CDR2 FQNNGV. This CDR3 contains 12 residues. The V end was cut by 4 bases, the J end by 5 bases, with 6 bases between.

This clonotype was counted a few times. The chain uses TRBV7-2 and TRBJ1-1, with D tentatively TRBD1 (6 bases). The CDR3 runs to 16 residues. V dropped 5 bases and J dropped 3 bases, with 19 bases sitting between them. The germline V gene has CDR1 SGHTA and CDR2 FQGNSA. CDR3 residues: CASSPQTGGWDTEAFF. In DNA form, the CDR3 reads TGTGCCAGCAGCCCCCAGACAGGTGGATGGGACACTGAAGCTTTCTTT.

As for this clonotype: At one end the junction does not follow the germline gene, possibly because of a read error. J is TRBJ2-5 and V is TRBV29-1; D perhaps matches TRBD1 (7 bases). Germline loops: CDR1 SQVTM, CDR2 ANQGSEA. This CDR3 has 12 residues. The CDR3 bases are TGCAGTGTTGCGGGACAGCAAGAGACCCAGTACTTC. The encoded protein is CSVAGQQETQYF.

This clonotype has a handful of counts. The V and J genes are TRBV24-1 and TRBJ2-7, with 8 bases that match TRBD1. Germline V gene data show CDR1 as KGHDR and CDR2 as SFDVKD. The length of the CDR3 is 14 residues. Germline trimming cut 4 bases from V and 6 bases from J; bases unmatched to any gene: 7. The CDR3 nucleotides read TGTGCCACCAGTGAAACAGGGGGGAACCGCGAGCAGTACTTC. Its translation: CATSETGGNREQYF.

CDR3 amino acids: CASSQDPRDPYGYTF. In DNA form, the CDR3 reads TGCGCCAGCAGCCAAGATCCCAGGGACCCCTATGGCTACACCTTC. The chain employs TRBV4-1 and TRBJ1-2; tentative D call: TRBD1 (5 bases). The CDR3 length is 15 residues. Germline-derived CDR1 and CDR2 are MGHRA and YSYEKL. V was clipped by 0 bases and J by 4 bases, with 12 bases between them.

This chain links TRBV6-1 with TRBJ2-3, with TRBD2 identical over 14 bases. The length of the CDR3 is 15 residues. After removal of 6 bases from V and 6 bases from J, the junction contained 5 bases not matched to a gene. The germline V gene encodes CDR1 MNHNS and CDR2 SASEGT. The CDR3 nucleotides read TGTGCCAGCAGCGGGACTAGCGGGGGCCGGGATACGCAGTATTTT. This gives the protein CASSGTSGGRDTQYF.

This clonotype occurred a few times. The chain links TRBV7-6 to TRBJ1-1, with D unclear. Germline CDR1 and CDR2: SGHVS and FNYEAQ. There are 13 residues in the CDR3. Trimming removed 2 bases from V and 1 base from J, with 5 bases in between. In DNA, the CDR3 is TGTGCCAGCAGCTTATTCTCGAACACTGAAGCTTTCTTT. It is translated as CASSLFSNTEAFF.

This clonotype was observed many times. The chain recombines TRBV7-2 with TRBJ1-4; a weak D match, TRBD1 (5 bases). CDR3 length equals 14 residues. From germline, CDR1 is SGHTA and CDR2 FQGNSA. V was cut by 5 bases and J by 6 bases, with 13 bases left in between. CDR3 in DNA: TGTGCCAGCAGCAGCCGGGGCGGCGATGAAAAACTGTTTTTT. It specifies CASSSRGGDEKLFF.